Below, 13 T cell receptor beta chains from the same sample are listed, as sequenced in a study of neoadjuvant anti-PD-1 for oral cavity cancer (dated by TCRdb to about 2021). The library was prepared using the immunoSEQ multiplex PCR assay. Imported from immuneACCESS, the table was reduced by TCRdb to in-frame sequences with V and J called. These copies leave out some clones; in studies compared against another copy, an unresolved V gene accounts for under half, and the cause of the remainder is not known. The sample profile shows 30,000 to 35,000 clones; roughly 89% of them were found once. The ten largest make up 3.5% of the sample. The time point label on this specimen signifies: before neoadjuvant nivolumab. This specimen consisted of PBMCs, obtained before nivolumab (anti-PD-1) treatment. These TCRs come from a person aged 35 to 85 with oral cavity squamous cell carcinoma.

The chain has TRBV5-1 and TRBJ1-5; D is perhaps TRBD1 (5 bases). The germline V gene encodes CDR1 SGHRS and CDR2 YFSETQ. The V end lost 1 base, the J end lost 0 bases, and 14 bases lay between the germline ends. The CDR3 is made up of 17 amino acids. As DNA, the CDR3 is TGCGCCAGCAGCTTGCGGGCGATAGGGGATAGCAATCAGCCCCAGCATTTT. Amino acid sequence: CASSLRAIGDSNQPQHF.

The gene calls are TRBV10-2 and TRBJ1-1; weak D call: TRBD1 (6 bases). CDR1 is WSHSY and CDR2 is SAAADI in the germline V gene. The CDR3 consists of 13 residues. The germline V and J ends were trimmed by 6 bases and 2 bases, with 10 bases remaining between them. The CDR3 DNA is TGCGCCAGCAGCCGACAGGAAAACACTGAAGCTTTCTTT. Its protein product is CASSRQENTEAFF.

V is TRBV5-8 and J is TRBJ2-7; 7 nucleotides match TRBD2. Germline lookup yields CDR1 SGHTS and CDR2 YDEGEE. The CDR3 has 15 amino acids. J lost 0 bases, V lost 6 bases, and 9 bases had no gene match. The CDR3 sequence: CASKAGRISSYEQYF. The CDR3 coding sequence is TGTGCCAGCAAAGCGGGACGCATAAGCTCCTACGAGCAGTACTTC.

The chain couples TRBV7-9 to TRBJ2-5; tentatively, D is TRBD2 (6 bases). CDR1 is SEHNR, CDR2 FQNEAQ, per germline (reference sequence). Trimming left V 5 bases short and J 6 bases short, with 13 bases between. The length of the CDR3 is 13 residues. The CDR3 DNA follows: TGTGCCAGCAGCAAAACTAGCACTCAGACCCAGTACTTC. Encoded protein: CASSKTSTQTQYF.

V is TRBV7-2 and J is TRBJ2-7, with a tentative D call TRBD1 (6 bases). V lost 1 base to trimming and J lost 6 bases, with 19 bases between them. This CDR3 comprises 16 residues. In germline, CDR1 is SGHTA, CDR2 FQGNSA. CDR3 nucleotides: TGTGCCAGCAGCTTAGAGGGGACATCGTCGTTTTCCGAGCAGTACTTC. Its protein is CASSLEGTSSFSEQYF.

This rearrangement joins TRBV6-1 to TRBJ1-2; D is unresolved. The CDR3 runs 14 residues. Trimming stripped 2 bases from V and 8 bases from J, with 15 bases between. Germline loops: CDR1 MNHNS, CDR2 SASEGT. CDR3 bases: TGTGCCAGCAGTGAATCAGGTGGTCGATGGGGCTACACCTTC. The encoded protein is CASSESGGRWGYTF.

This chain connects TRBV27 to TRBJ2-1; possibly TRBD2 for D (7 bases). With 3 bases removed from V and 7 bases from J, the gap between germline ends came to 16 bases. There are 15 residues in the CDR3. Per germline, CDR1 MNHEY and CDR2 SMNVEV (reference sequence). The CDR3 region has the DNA TGTGCCAGCAGTTTCAATGGGGGGGCTATGAATGAGCAGTTCTTC. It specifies CASSFNGGAMNEQFF.

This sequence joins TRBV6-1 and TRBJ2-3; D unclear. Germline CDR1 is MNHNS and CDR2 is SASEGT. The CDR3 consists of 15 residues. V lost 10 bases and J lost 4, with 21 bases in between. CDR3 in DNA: TGTGCCACCTCACTCAACAGTGAAATCCCAGATACGCAGTATTTT. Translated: CATSLNSEIPDTQYF.

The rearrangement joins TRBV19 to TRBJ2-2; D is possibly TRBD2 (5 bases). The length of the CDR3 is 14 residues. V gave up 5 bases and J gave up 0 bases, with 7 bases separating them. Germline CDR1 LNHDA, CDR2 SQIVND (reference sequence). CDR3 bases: TGTGCCAGTAGTCGGCGGGCGAACACCGGGGAGCTGTTTTTT. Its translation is CASSRRANTGELFF. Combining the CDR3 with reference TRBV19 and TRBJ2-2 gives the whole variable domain DGGITQSPKYLFRKEGQNVTLSCEQNLNHDAMYWYRQDPGQGLRLIYYSQIVNDFQKGDIAEGYSVSREKKESFPLTVTSAQKNPTAFYLCASSRRANTGELFFGEGSRLTVL.

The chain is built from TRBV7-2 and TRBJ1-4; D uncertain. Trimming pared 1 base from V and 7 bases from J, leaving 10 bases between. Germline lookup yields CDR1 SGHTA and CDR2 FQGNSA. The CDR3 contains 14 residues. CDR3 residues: CASSLEAEGEKLFF. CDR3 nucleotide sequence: TGTGCCAGCAGCTTAGAGGCGGAGGGTGAAAAACTGTTTTTT.

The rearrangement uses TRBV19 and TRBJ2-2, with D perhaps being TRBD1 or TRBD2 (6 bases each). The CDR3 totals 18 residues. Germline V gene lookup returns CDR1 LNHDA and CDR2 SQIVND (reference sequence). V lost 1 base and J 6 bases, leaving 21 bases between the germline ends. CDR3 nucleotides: TGTGCCAGTAGTATAGGAAATTTCGGGGAGGACAGCTCCGGGGAGCTGTTTTTT. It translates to CASSIGNFGEDSSGELFF.

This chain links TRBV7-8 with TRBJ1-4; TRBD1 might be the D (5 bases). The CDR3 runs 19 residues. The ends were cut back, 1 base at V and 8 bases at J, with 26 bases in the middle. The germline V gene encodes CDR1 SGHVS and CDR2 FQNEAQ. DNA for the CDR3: TGTGCCAGCAGCTTAGTTCGGGCAGGGATTACCCCGGTAGGGGAAAAACTGTTTTTT. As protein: CASSLVRAGITPVGEKLFF.

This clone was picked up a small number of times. The CDR3 protein is CASSTGLGEQYF. The CDR3 region has the DNA TGTGCCAGCAGCACCGGACTCGGCGAGCAGTACTTC. This rearrangement joins TRBV7-2 to TRBJ2-7; TRBD2 might be the D (5 bases). Deletions cut 5 bases from V and 6 bases from J, with 11 bases between. The CDR3 runs 12 residues. Germline CDR1 reads SGHTA; CDR2 reads FQGNSA. The whole variable domain, remainder taken from reference TRBV7-2 and TRBJ2-7, is GAGVSQSPSNKVTEKGKDVELRCDPISGHTALYWYRQSLGQGLEFLIYFQGNSAPDKSGLPSDRFSAERTGGSVSTLTIQRTQQEDSAVYLCASSTGLGEQYFGPGTRLTVT.